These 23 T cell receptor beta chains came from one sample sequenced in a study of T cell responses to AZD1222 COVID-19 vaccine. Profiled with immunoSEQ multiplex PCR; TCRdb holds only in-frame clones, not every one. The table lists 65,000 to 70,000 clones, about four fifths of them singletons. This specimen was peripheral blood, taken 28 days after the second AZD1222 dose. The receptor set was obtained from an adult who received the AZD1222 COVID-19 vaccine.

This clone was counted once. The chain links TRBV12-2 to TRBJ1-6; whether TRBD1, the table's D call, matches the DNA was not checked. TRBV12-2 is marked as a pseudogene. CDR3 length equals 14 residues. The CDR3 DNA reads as TGTGCAAGTCGCAAGACAGGGGATAATTCACCCCTCCACTTT. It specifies CASRKTGDNSPLHF.

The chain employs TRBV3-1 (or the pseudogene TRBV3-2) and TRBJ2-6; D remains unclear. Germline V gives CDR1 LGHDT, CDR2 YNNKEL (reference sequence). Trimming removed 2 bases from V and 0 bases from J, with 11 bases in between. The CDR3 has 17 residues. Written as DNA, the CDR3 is TGTGCCAGCAGCCAAAGGCCGCCTTACTCTGGGGCCAACGTCCTGACTTTC. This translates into CASSQRPPYSGANVLTF.

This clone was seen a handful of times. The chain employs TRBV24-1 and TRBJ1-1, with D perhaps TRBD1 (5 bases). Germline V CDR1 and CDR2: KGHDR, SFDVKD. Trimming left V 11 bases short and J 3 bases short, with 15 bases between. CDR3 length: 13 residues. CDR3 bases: TGTGCCAGGGAAGCCCCGGGGGACACTGAAGCTTTCTTT. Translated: CAREAPGDTEAFF.

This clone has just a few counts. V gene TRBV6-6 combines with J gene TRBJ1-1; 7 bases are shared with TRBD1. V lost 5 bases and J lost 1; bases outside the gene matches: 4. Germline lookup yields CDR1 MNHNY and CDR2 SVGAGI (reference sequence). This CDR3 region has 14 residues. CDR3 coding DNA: TGTGCCAGCAGTGCTGGGACAGCGAACACTGAAGCTTTCTTT. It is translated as CASSAGTANTEAFF.

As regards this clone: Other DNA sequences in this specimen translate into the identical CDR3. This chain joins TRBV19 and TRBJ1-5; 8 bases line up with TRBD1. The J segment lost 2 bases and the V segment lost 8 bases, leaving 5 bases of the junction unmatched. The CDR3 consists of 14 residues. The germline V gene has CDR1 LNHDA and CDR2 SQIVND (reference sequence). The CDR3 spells CASSDRGGNQPQHF. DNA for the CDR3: TGTGCCAGTTCCGACAGGGGAGGCAATCAGCCCCAGCATTTT.

CDR3 in DNA: TGTGCCAGCAGCCCGTTGGACAGGGGGTTTCACTATGGCTACACCTTC. Amino acid sequence: CASSPLDRGFHYGYTF. The chain links TRBV5-8 to TRBJ1-2; 10 nucleotides match TRBD1. J gave up 3 bases and V 4 bases, and 9 bases lay outside the gene matches. Per the germline V gene, CDR1 is SGHTS and CDR2 is YDEGEE. There are 16 residues in the CDR3.

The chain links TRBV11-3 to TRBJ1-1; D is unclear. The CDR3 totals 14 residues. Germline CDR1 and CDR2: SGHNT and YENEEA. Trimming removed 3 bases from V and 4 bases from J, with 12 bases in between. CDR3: CASSLRTESTEAFF. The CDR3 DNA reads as TGTGCCAGCAGCTTGAGGACGGAAAGCACTGAAGCTTTCTTT.

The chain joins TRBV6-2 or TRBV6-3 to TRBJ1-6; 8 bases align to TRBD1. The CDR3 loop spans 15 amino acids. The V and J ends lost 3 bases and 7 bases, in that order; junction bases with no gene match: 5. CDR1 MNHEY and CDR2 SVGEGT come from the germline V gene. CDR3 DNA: TGTGCCAGCAGTTATCAGGGGGCGCGAAATTCACCCCTCCACTTT. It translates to CASSYQGARNSPLHF.

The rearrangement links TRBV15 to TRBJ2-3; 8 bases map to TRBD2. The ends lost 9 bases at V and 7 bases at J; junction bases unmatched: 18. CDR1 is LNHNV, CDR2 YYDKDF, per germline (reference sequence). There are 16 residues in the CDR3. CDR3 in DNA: TGTGCCACGGGAGGTGGCGGGGCGCGGGGGGCGCATACGCAGTATTTT. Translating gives CATGGGGARGAHTQYF.

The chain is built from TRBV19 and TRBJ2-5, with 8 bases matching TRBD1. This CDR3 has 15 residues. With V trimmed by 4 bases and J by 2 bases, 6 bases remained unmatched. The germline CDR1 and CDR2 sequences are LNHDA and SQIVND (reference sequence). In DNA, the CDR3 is TGTGCCAGTAGTACCGACAGGGGACGACAAGAGACCCAGTACTTC. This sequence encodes CASSTDRGRQETQYF.

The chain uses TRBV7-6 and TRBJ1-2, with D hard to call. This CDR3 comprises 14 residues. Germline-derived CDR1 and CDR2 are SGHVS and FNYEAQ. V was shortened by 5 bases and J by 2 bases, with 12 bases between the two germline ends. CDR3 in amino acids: CASSHRQMNYGYTF. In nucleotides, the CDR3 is TGTGCCAGCAGCCACAGACAAATGAACTATGGCTACACCTTC. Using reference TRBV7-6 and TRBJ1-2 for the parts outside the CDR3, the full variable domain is GAGVSQSPRYKVTKRGQDVALRCDPISGHVSLYWYRQALGQGPEFLTYFNYEAQQDKSGLPNDRFSAERPEGSISTLTIQRTEQRDSAMYRCASSHRQMNYGYTFGSGTRLTVV.

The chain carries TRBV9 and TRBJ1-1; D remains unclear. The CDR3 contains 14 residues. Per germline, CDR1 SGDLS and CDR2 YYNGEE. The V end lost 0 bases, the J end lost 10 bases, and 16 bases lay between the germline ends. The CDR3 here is CASSVDFAGSGAFF. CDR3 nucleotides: TGTGCCAGCAGCGTAGATTTCGCGGGATCCGGAGCTTTCTTT.

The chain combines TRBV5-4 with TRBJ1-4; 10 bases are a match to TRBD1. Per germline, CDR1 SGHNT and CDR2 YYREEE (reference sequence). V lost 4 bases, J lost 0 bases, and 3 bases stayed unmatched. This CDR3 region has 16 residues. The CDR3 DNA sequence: TGTGCCAGCAGCACGGGGACAGGGGCAACTAATGAAAAACTGTTTTTT. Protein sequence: CASSTGTGATNEKLFF.

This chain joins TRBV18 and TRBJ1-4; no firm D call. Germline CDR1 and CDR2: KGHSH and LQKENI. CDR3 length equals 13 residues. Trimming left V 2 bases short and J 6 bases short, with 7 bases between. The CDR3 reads CASSPRRDEKLFF. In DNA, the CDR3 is TGTGCCAGCTCACCAAGGAGGGATGAAAAACTGTTTTTT.

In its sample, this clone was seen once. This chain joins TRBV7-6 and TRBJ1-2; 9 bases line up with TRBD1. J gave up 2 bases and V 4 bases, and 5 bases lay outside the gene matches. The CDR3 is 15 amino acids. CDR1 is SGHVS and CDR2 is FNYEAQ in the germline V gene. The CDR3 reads CASSSYRGRNYGYTF. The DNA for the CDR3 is TGTGCCAGCAGCTCTTACAGGGGGCGAAACTATGGCTACACCTTC.

The CDR3 DNA reads as TGCAGCGTTGTGTGGGGACAGGAGGGAGAAAAACTGTTTTTT. Amino acid sequence: CSVVWGQEGEKLFF. The chain couples TRBV29-1 to TRBJ1-4, with 8 bases fitting TRBD1. CDR1 is SQVTM and CDR2 is ANQGSEA in the germline V gene. The CDR3 totals 14 residues. The V segment lost 4 bases and the J segment 8 bases; nucleotides outside the gene matches: 9.

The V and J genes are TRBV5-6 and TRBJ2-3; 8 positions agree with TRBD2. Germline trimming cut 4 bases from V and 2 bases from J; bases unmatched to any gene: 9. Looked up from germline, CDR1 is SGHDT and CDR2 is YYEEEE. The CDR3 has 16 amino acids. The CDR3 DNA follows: TGTGCCAGCAGCACTGAACGGCGGGGGGACACAGATACGCAGTATTTT. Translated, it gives CASSTERRGDTDTQYF.

Here the CDR3 reads CASSPPRGVGTNEKLFF. The CDR3 bases are TGTGCCAGCAGCCCACCGAGAGGAGTGGGTACAAATGAAAAACTGTTTTTT. This rearrangement joins TRBV7-9 to TRBJ1-4; the D is unclear. The germline V gene has CDR1 SEHNR and CDR2 FQNEAQ (reference sequence). This CDR3 spans 17 amino acids. Trimming pared 5 bases from V and 5 bases from J, leaving 21 bases between.

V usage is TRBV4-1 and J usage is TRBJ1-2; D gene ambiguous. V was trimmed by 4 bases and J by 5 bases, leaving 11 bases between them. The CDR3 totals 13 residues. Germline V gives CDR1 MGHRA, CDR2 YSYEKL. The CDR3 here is CASSPRVLYGYTF. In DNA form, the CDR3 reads TGCGCCAGCAGCCCACGGGTACTTTATGGCTACACCTTC.

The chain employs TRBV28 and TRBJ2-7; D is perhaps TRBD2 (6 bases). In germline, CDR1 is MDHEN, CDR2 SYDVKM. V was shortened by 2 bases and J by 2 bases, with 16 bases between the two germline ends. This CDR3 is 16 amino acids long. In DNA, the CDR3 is TGTGCCAGCAGTTTAAAGCGGGTGCGTGGTGCCTACGAGCAGTACTTC. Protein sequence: CASSLKRVRGAYEQYF.

CDR3 amino acids: CASSGQGRDTQYF. As DNA, the CDR3 is TGTGCCAGCAGTGGACAGGGAAGGGATACGCAGTATTTT. The chain couples TRBV6-4 to TRBJ2-3; 7 bases map to TRBD1. This CDR3 contains 13 residues. Looked up from germline, CDR1 is MRHNA and CDR2 is SNTAGT. J was trimmed by 6 bases and V by 4 bases; bases with no gene match: 4.

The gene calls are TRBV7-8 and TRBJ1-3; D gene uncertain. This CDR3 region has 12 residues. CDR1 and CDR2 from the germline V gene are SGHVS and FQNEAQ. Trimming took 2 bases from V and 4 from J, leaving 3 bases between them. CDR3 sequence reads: CASSLPGNTIYF. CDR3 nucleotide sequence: TGTGCCAGCAGCTTACCAGGAAACACCATATATTTT.

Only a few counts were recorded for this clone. The CDR3 sequence: CASSFGTETYEQYF. CDR3 nucleotide sequence: TGTGCCAGCAGCTTCGGGACGGAAACCTACGAGCAGTACTTC. The chain recombines TRBV11-2 with TRBJ2-7, with D perhaps being TRBD1 or TRBD2 (5 bases each). Germline V gene sequence: CDR1 SGHAT, CDR2 FQNNGV. V dropped 3 bases and J dropped 2 bases, with 11 bases sitting between them. The CDR3 is 14 residues long.